This T cell receptor beta chain stems from a study of CD8+ T cells in alopecia areata. cDNA prepared by RNA extraction and subsequent reverse transcription served as the template for sequencing. Assay: immunoSEQ multiplex PCR; the TCRdb copy retains only in-frame clones and omits some. The sample has 55,000 to 65,000 clones, 40% to 50% seen once. Samples from alopecia areata patients were lesional scalp punch biopsies and peripheral blood. The CDR3 runs 14 residues. V was trimmed by 5 bases and J by 2 bases, leaving 13 bases between them. In germline, CDR1 is SGHAT, CDR2 FQNNGV. What was sequenced was NKG2D-low CD8+ T cells sorted from blood. The TCR was taken from a human donor with alopecia areata. This chain joins TRBV11-2 and TRBJ2-7; D is undetermined. CDR3 coding DNA: TGTGCCAGCAGCCGTAGCACGGCGACCTACGAGCAGTACTTC. As protein: CASSRSTATYEQYF.